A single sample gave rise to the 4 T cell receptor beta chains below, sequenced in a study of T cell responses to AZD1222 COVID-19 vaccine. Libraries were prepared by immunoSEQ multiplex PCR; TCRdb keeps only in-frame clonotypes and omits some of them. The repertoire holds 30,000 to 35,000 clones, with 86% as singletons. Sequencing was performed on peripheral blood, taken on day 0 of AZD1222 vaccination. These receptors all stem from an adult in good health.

The CDR3 nucleotides read TGTGCCAGCAGCTTAAGAGCAGGACCCCAAGAGACCCAGTACTTC. Residues: CASSLRAGPQETQYF. The chain carries TRBV7-3 and TRBJ2-5; D uncertain. The germline gives CDR1 SGHTA, CDR2 FQGTGA. V was trimmed by 1 base and J by 1 base, leaving 10 bases between them. The CDR3 covers 15 residues.

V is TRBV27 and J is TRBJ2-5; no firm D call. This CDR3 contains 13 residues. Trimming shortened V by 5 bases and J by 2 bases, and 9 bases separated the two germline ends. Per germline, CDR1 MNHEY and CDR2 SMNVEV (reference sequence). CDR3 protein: CASSPWVQETQYF. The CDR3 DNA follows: TGTGCCAGCAGTCCTTGGGTACAAGAGACCCAGTACTTC.

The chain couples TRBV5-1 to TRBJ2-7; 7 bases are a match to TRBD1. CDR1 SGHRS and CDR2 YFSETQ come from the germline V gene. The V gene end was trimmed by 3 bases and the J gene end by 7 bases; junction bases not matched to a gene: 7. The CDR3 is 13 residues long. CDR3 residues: CASSSSQGREQYF. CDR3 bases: TGCGCCAGCAGCTCCTCACAGGGGCGGGAGCAGTACTTC.

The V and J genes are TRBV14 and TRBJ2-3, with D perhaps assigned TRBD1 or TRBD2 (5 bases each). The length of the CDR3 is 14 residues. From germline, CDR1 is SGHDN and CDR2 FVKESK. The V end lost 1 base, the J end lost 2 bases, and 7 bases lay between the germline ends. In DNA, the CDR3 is TGTGCCAGCAGCCAAGTTGGGACCACAGATACGCAGTATTTT. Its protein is CASSQVGTTDTQYF.